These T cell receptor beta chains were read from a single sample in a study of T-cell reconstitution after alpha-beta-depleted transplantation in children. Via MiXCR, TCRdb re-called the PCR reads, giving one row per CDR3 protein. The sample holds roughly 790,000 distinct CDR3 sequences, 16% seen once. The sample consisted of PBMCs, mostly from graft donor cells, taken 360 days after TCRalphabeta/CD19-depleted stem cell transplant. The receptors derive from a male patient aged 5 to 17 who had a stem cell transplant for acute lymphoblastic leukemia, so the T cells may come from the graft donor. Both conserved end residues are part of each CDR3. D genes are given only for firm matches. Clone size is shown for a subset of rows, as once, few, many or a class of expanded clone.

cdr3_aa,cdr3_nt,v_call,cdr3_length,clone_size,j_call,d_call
CSASVAGQGSYEQYF,TGCAGCGCCTCAGTGGCGGGACAGGGGTCCTACGAGCAGTACTTC,TRBV29-1,15,.,TRBJ2-7,TRBD1
CSVEREGGLAVGTGELFF,TGCAGCGTTGAAAGGGAAGGAGGGCTAGCGGTAGGCACCGGGGAGCTGTTTTTT,TRBV29-1,18,few,TRBJ2-2,TRBD2
CASSLGARGPNTEAFF,TGTGCCAGCAGCTTAGGGGCCAGGGGCCCGAACACTGAAGCTTTCTTT,TRBV7-2,16,.,TRBJ1-1,.
CSAGPWASGPETQYF,TGCAGTGCTGGACCTTGGGCTAGCGGTCCCGAGACCCAGTACTTC,TRBV20-1,15,.,TRBJ2-5,TRBD2
CASSPSSGRARDNEQFF,TGTGCCAGCTCACCATCTAGCGGGAGGGCCAGGGACAATGAGCAGTTCTTC,TRBV18,17,few,TRBJ2-1,TRBD2
CASSLLEARGEQFF,TGTGCCAGCAGCTTACTAGAGGCTCGGGGTGAGCAGTTCTTC,TRBV11-2,14,few,TRBJ2-1,.
CSARDFRRTEKTYEQYF,TGCAGTGCTAGAGATTTCCGAAGGACAGAGAAAACCTACGAGCAGTACTTC,TRBV20-1,17,.,TRBJ2-7,.
CSARDHGIGTPRTGELFF,TGCAGTGCTAGAGATCATGGGATAGGAACCCCTCGGACCGGGGAGCTGTTTTTT,TRBV20-1,18,.,TRBJ2-2,.
CASTSGKAFF,TGTGCCAGCACTTCGGGGAAAGCTTTCTTT,TRBV2,10,.,TRBJ1-1,.
CASSRVPLTDTQYF,TGCGCCAGCAGCCGGGTACCGCTCACAGATACGCAGTATTTT,TRBV5-1,14,few,TRBJ2-3,.
CASTGTSGTPGWETQYF,TGTGCCAGTACCGGGACTAGCGGGACCCCTGGATGGGAGACCCAGTACTTC,TRBV6-2/TRBV6-3,17,.,TRBJ2-5,TRBD2
CASSIKTRSVYGYTF,TGTGCCAGTAGTATAAAGACAAGGTCCGTTTATGGCTACACCTTC,TRBV19,15,.,TRBJ1-2,.
CASSQARPVSEQYF,TGCGCCAGCAGCCAAGCTCGTCCCGTCTCCGAGCAGTACTTC,TRBV4-1,14,few,TRBJ2-7,.
CASSLDKSGGNYGYTF,TGCGCCAGCAGCTTGGACAAAAGTGGAGGCAACTATGGCTACACCTTC,TRBV5-1,16,.,TRBJ1-2,.
CSARGAGATYEQYF,TGCAGTGCTAGAGGGGCGGGGGCGACCTACGAGCAGTACTTC,TRBV20-1,14,few,TRBJ2-7,.
CASSTYSPPYEQYF,TGCGCCAGCAGCACCTACAGTCCCCCCTACGAGCAGTACTTC,TRBV5-1,14,few,TRBJ2-7,.
CASMRGPAGNTIYF,TGTGCCAGCATGCGCGGGCCAGCTGGAAACACCATATATTTT,TRBV6-1,14,few,TRBJ1-3,.
CASTSNGEQYF,TGCGCCAGCACATCGAACGGCGAACAGTACTTC,TRBV5-1,11,.,TRBJ2-7,.
CASSFAGARTDTQYF,TGTGCCAGCAGCTTCGCGGGAGCCCGCACAGATACGCAGTATTTT,TRBV7-7,15,.,TRBJ2-3,TRBD2
CASSLDPILAGVSNEQFF,TGTGCCAGCAGCTTAGATCCGATACTAGCGGGAGTTTCGAATGAGCAGTTCTTC,TRBV11-2,18,few,TRBJ2-1,TRBD2
CSARDRVADYNEQFF,TGCAGTGCTAGAGATAGGGTAGCGGATTACAATGAGCAGTTCTTC,TRBV20-1,15,.,TRBJ2-1,.
CASRGRGLDEQYF,TGCGCCAGCAGAGGCCGGGGGCTGGACGAGCAGTACTTC,TRBV10-2,13,few,TRBJ2-7,.
CASSYSLREFNVLTF,TGTGCCAGCAGTTACTCCCTCCGAGAGTTTAACGTCCTGACTTTC,TRBV6-5,15,few,TRBJ2-6,.
CASTSTGVAGELFF,TGTGCCAGCACCTCGACAGGGGTGGCCGGGGAGCTGTTTTTT,TRBV12-3/TRBV12-4,14,.,TRBJ2-2,TRBD1
CASTNLLSSREQFF,TGCGCCAGCACCAATCTTCTATCTAGTCGTGAGCAGTTCTTC,TRBV4-1,14,.,TRBJ2-1,.
CASSRQGGGQPQHF,TGTGCCAGCAGTCGACAGGGAGGAGGTCAGCCCCAGCATTTT,TRBV7-3,14,few,TRBJ1-5,TRBD1
CASSLAEHTQYF,TGTGCCAGCAGCTTAGCTGAGCATACGCAGTATTTT,TRBV7-9,12,many,TRBJ2-3,.
CATRAAAGYNEQFF,TGTGCCACCCGAGCGGCAGCGGGGTACAATGAGCAGTTCTTC,TRBV15,14,.,TRBJ2-1,TRBD2
CASSLDAGTLHTGELFF,TGCGCCAGCAGCTTGGATGCCGGGACCCTCCACACCGGGGAGCTGTTTTTT,TRBV5-1,17,few,TRBJ2-2,.
CASSLKGIVVKNIQYF,TGTGCCAGCAGCTTGAAGGGGATAGTTGTCAAAAACATTCAGTACTTC,TRBV5-5,16,few,TRBJ2-4,.
CSALRAGRLTDTQYF,TGCAGTGCTCTTCGCGCCGGGAGGCTCACAGATACGCAGTATTTT,TRBV20-1,15,.,TRBJ2-3,TRBD2
CASSTTGVEQFF,TGTGCCAGCAGTACTACAGGGGTTGAGCAGTTCTTC,TRBV6-5,12,.,TRBJ2-1,TRBD1
CASSPRDFYEQYF,TGTGCCAGCAGTCCTCGTGACTTCTACGAGCAGTACTTC,TRBV6-1,13,many,TRBJ2-7,.
CASSLHSFGGKSADTQYF,TGTGCCAGCAGCCTTCATAGCTTCGGCGGGAAGTCGGCAGATACGCAGTATTTT,TRBV12-3/TRBV12-4,18,few,TRBJ2-3,.
CASKPPTSPGNEQFF,TGTGCCTCCAAACCCCCGACTAGTCCCGGCAATGAGCAGTTCTTC,TRBV11-2,15,many,TRBJ2-1,.
CASSRPPGLAGPLRGPGELFF,TGTGCCAGCAGCCGGCCACCGGGACTAGCGGGACCACTTCGGGGCCCCGGGGAGCTGTTTTTT,TRBV3-1,21,.,TRBJ2-2,TRBD2
CAISPELKNTGELFF,TGTGCCATCTCTCCAGAACTAAAGAACACCGGGGAGCTGTTTTTT,TRBV10-3,15,.,TRBJ2-2,.
CASRLRDQGLAGPRLNYNEQFF,TGTGCCAGCAGATTACGGGACCAAGGACTAGCGGGACCCCGTCTTAATTACAATGAGCAGTTCTTC,TRBV27,22,many,TRBJ2-1,TRBD2
CASSLQGEQYF,TGTGCCAGCAGCTTACAGGGCGAGCAGTACTTC,TRBV12-3/TRBV12-4,11,many,TRBJ2-7,.
CASSHAGGISYEQYF,TGCGCCAGCAGCCACGCCGGTGGGATCTCCTACGAGCAGTACTTC,TRBV5-1,15,many,TRBJ2-7,.